This TCR beta chain stems from a study of T cell repertoires in MIS-A myocarditis. Germline V gives CDR1 SGHKS, CDR2 YYEKEE (reference sequence). V was trimmed by 1 base and J by 3 bases, leaving 10 bases between them. The CDR3 totals 15 residues. Clones were sequenced by immunoSEQ multiplex PCR, and TCRdb holds only the in-frame ones, with some missing. The data show roughly 6,600 clones, approximately 72% seen once. The V call is TRBV5-5, the J call TRBJ2-2; the D gene is possibly TRBD1 (6 bases). The TCR was taken from a man aged 18 to 30 with fulminant myocarditis from multisystem inflammatory syndrome in adults (MIS-A) after COVID-19. What was sequenced was right inferior lung lobe tissue obtained at autopsy. The CDR3 spells CASSLSAGDTGELFF. CDR3 nucleotides: TGTGCCAGCAGCTTGTCAGCAGGGGACACCGGGGAGCTGTTTTTT.